These T cell receptor beta chains were read from a single sample in a study of regulatory T cells in long-lasting Graves disease. From the multiplex PCR reads, TCRdb called clonotypes with MiXCR, one entry per CDR3 protein. The sample contains about 540,000 distinct CDR3 sequences, about 13% of which appear only once. The same specimen was also included in a second study, on T cells in Graves' hyperthyroidism and ophthalmopathy.

Sequencing used peripheral blood mononuclear cells (PBMCs), obtained at new diagnosis, from a patient treated with antithyroid drugs. These receptors all come from a man aged 30-40 years with Graves disease. The CDR3 runs from the conserved cysteine through the conserved F or W. The D gene is left open where the match is weak. Size is stated for part of the rows, as once, few or many counts, or as a class when the clone is expanded.

size: .
J: TRBJ1-2
V: TRBV12-3/TRBV12-4
D: .
DNA: TGTGCCAGCAGGGAAGCTGGTGGCTACACCTTC
CDR3: CASREAGGYTF

size: few
J: TRBJ2-5
V: TRBV7-2
D: TRBD2
DNA: TGTGCCAGCAGCCACCCCGGTCTAGCGGGAGGAGAGACCCAGTACTTC
CDR3: CASSHPGLAGGETQYF

size: many
J: TRBJ1-1
V: TRBV20-1
D: .
DNA: TGCAGTGCTCCGGCTCAGGACACTGAAGCTTTCTTT
CDR3: CSAPAQDTEAFF

size: .
J: TRBJ2-3
V: TRBV19
D: .
DNA: TGTGCCAGTAGTATAGACTCTAAAGATACGCAGTATTTT
CDR3: CASSIDSKDTQYF

size: many
J: TRBJ2-7
V: TRBV2
D: TRBD2
DNA: TGTGCCAGCAGGGGAAGCGGGACCTACGAGCAGTACTTC
CDR3: CASRGSGTYEQYF

size: .
J: TRBJ1-2
V: TRBV12-3/TRBV12-4
D: .
DNA: TGTGCCAGCAGCCGGCAGGACTATGGCTACACCTTC
CDR3: CASSRQDYGYTF

size: many
J: TRBJ1-5
V: TRBV12-3/TRBV12-4
D: TRBD1
DNA: TGTGCCAGCAGGGAGGGACAGGGGGTCCATCAGCCCCAGCATTTT
CDR3: CASREGQGVHQPQHF

size: .
J: TRBJ1-4
V: TRBV12-3/TRBV12-4
D: .
DNA: TGTGCCAGCAGTTTGTTCCGAGGAACTAATGAAAAACTGTTTTTT
CDR3: CASSLFRGTNEKLFF

size: .
J: TRBJ2-6
V: TRBV19
D: .
DNA: TGTGCCAGTAGTATAGGAGCCTCTGGGGCCAACGTCCTGACTTTC
CDR3: CASSIGASGANVLTF

size: many
J: TRBJ2-2
V: TRBV19
D: .
DNA: TGTGCCAGCGGTACGGGTCTGGGTGGCGTTAGCACCGGGGAGCTGTTTTTT
CDR3: CASGTGLGGVSTGELFF

size: .
J: TRBJ1-6
V: TRBV20-1
D: TRBD1
DNA: TGCAGTGCTCGTACTCCGGGACAGGCAAGCTCCTATAATTCACCCCTCCACTTT
CDR3: CSARTPGQASSYNSPLHF

size: .
J: TRBJ2-6
V: TRBV3-1
D: TRBD1
DNA: TGTGCCAGCAGCCAAGGGACAGGTGGGGCCAACGTCCTGACTTTC
CDR3: CASSQGTGGANVLTF

size: many
J: TRBJ2-3
V: TRBV7-8
D: TRBD1
DNA: TGTGCCAGCACCATTCAGGGGGTCCTAAGCACAGATACGCAGTATTTT
CDR3: CASTIQGVLSTDTQYF

size: few
J: TRBJ2-2
V: TRBV6-5
D: .
DNA: TGTGCCGGCAGTTACTCATATAGTTCGGGTACCGGGGAGCTGTTTTTT
CDR3: CAGSYSYSSGTGELFF

size: many
J: TRBJ2-1
V: TRBV11-3
D: TRBD2
DNA: TGTGCCAGCAGCTTAGAAGCGGGGCGAAGCGATGAGCAGTTCTTC
CDR3: CASSLEAGRSDEQFF

size: many
J: TRBJ1-6
V: TRBV30
D: .
DNA: TGTGCCTGGAAGGACGGGGAAAATTCACCCCTCCACTTT
CDR3: CAWKDGENSPLHF

size: many
J: TRBJ2-2
V: TRBV29-1
D: TRBD2
DNA: TGCAGCGTTGCTAGCGGTAAAGGGGAGCTGTTTTTT
CDR3: CSVASGKGELFF

size: many
J: TRBJ2-7
V: TRBV27
D: TRBD2
DNA: TGTGCCAGCAGTTTATCGCTCCCCCTTGCCCTAGCGGGAGGCCAGTACTTC
CDR3: CASSLSLPLALAGGQYF

size: many
J: TRBJ2-1
V: TRBV24-1
D: .
DNA: TGTGCCACCAGTGGGTCGCGAAGCTCCTACAATGAGCAGTTCTTC
CDR3: CATSGSRSSYNEQFF

size: .
J: TRBJ2-5
V: TRBV7-9
D: TRBD2
DNA: TGTGCCAGCAGCCCCTTACGACTAGCTTTGGAGACCCAGTACTTC
CDR3: CASSPLRLALETQYF

size: .
J: TRBJ2-3
V: TRBV15
D: TRBD2
DNA: TGTGCCACCAGCAACAATCCGTCAGCGGGAGGCACAGATACGCAGTATTTT
CDR3: CATSNNPSAGGTDTQYF

size: .
J: TRBJ2-2
V: TRBV5-1
D: .
DNA: TGCGCCAGCAGCCCGGGACACTCGAACACCGGGGAGCTGTTTTTT
CDR3: CASSPGHSNTGELFF